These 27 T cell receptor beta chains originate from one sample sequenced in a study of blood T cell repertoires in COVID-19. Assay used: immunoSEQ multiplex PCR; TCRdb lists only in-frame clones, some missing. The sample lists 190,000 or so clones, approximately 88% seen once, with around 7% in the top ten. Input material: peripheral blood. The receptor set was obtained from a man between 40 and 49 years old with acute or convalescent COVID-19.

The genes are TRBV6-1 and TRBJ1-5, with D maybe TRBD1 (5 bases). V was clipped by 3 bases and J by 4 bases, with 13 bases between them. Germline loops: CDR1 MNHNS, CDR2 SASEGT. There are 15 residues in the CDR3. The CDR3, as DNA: TGTGCCAGCAGTGAGGGGCAGGCGGAGAATCAGCCCCAGCATTTT. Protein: CASSEGQAENQPQHF.

The DNA of the CDR3 is TGCAGCGTTGCGGGGGGCACCGGGGAGCTGTTTTTT. Protein: CSVAGGTGELFF. This rearrangement joins TRBV29-1 to TRBJ2-2; 7 nucleotides line up with TRBD2. With V trimmed by 4 bases and J by 4 bases, 0 bases remained unmatched. This CDR3 is built from 12 residues. The V gene's germline CDR1 is SQVTM and CDR2 ANQGSEA.

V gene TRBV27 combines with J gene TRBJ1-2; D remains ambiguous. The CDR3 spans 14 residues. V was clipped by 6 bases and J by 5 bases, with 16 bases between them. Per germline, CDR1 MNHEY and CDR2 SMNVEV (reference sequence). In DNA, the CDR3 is TGTGCCAGCAGCTTCGGGCGGGGAGGGTATGGCTACACCTTC. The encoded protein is CASSFGRGGYGYTF.

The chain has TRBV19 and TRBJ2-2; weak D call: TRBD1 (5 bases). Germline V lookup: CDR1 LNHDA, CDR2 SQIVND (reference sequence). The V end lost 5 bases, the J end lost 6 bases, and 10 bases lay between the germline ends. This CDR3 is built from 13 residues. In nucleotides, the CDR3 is TGTGCCAGTAGTCCGCAGGGCGCCGGGGAGCTGTTTTTT. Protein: CASSPQGAGELFF.

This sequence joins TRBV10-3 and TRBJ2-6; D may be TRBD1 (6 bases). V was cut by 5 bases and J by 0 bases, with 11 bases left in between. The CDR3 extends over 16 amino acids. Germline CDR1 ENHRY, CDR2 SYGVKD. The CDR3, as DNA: TGTGCCATCAGTTGGGACACCCTCTCTGGGGCCAACGTCCTGACTTTC. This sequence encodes CAISWDTLSGANVLTF.

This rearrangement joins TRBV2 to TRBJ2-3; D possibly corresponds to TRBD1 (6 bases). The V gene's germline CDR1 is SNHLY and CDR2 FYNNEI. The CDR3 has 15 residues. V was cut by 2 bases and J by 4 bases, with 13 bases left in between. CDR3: CASSERGDRSDTQYF. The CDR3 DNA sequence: TGTGCCAGCAGTGAAAGGGGTGACAGGTCAGATACGCAGTATTTT.

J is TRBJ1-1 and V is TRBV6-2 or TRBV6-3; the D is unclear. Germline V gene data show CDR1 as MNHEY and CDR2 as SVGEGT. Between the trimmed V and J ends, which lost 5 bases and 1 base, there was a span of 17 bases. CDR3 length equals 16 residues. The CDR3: CASSPTPRTRNTEAFF. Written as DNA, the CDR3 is TGTGCCAGCAGTCCGACACCCCGCACAAGGAACACTGAAGCTTTCTTT.

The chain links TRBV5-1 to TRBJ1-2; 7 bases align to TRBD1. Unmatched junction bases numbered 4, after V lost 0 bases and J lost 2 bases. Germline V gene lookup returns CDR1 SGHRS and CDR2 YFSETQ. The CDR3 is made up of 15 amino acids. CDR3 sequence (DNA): TGCGCCAGCAGCTTGGGGCAGGGGGAAAACTATGGCTACACCTTC. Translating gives CASSLGQGENYGYTF.

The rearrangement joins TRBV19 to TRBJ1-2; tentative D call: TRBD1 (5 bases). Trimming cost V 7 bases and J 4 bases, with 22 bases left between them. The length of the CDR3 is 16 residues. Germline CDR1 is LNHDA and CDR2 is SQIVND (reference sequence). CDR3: CASTSKWGRNSYGYTF. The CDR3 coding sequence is TGTGCCAGTACCTCCAAGTGGGGCAGAAACTCCTATGGCTACACCTTC.

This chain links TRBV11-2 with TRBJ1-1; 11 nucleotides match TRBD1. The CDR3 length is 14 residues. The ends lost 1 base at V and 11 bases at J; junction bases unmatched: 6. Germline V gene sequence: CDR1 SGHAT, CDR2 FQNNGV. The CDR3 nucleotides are TGTGCCAGCAGCTTAGGGACAGGGGGCATTGAGGCTTTCTTT. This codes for CASSLGTGGIEAFF.

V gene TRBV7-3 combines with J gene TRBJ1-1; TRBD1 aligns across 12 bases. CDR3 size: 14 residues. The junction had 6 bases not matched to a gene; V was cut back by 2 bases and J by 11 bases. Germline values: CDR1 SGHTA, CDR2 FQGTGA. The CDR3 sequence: CASSLPGQGAVAFF. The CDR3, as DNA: TGTGCCAGCAGCTTACCGGGACAGGGGGCTGTGGCTTTCTTT.

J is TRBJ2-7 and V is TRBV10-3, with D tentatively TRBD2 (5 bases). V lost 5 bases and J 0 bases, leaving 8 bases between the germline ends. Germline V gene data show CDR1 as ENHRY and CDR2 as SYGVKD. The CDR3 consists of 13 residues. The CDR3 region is CAISSGFSYEQYF. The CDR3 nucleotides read TGTGCCATCAGTTCGGGGTTCTCCTACGAGCAGTACTTC.

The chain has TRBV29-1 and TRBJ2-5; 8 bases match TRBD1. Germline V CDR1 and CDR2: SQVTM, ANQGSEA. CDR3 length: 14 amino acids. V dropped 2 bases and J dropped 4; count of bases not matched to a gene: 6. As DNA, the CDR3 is TGCAGCGTTGAATGGCAGGGGGCGATAGAGACCCAGTACTTC. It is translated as CSVEWQGAIETQYF.

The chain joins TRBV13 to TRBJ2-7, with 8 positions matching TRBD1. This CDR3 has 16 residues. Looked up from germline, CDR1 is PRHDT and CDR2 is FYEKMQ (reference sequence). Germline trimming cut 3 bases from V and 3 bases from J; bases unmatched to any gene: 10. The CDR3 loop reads CASSFSSETGDYEQYF. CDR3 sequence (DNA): TGTGCCAGCAGCTTTAGTTCGGAGACAGGGGACTACGAGCAGTACTTC.

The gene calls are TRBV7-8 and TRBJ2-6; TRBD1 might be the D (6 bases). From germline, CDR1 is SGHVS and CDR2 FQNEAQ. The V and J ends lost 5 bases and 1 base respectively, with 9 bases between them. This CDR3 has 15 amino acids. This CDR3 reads CASSRDRSGANVLTF. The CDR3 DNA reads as TGTGCCAGCAGCAGAGACAGGTCTGGGGCCAACGTCCTGACTTTC.

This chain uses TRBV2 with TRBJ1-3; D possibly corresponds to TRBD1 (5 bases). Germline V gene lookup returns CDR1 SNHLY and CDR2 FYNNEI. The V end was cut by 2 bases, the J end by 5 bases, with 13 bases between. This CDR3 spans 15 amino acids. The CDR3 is CASSENAGIRNTIYF. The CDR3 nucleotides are TGTGCCAGCAGTGAAAACGCAGGGATCAGAAACACCATATATTTT.

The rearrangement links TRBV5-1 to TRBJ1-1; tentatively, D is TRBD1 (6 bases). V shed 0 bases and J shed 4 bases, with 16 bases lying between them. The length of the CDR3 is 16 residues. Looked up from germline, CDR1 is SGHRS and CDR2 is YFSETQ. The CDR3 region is CASSLDVGAPGTEAFF. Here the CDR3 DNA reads TGCGCCAGCAGCTTGGATGTGGGGGCCCCGGGCACTGAAGCTTTCTTT. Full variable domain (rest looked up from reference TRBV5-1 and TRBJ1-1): KAGVTQTPRYLIKTRGQQVTLSCSPISGHRSVSWYQQTPGQGLQFLFEYFSETQRNKGNFPGRFSGRQFSNSRSEMNVSTLELGDSALYLCASSLDVGAPGTEAFFGQGTRLTVV.

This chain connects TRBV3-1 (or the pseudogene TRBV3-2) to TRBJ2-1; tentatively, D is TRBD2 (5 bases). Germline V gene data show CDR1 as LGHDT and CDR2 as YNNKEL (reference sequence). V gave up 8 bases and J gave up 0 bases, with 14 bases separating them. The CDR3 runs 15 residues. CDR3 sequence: CASHPGVSSYNEQFF. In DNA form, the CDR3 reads TGTGCCAGCCACCCCGGGGTAAGCTCCTACAATGAGCAGTTCTTC.

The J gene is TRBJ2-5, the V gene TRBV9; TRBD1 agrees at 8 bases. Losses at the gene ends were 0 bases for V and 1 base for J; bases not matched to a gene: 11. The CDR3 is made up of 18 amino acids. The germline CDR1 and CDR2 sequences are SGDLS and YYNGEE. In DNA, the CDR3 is TGTGCCAGCAGCGTAGCTGGTCTAGGGCAGGGGGCCCAAGAGACCCAGTACTTC. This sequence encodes CASSVAGLGQGAQETQYF.

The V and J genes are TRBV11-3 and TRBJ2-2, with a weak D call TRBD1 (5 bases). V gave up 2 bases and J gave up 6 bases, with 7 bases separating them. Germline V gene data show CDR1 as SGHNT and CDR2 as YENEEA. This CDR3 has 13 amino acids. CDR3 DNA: TGTGCCAGCAGCTTACTAGGGGCCGGGGAGCTGTTTTTT. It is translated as CASSLLGAGELFF.

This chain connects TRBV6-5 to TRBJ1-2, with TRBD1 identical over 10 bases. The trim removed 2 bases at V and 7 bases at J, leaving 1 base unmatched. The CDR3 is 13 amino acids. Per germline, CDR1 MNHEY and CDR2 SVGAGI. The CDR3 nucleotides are TGTGCCAGCAGTTACGGGACAGGGGTTGGCTACACCTTC. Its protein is CASSYGTGVGYTF.

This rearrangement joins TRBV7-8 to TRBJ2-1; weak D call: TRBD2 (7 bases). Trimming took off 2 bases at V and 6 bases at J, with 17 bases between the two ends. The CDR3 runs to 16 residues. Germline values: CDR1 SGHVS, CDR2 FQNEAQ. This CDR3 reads CASSLQGGATVNEQFF. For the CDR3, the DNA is TGTGCCAGCAGCTTACAAGGGGGGGCGACGGTCAATGAGCAGTTCTTC.

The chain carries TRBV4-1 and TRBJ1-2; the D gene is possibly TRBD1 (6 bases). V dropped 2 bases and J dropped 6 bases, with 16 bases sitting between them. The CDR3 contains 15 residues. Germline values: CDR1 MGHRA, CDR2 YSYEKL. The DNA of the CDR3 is TGCGCCAGCAGCCAACTACAGGGTGGCTTCGATGGCTACACCTTC. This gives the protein CASSQLQGGFDGYTF.

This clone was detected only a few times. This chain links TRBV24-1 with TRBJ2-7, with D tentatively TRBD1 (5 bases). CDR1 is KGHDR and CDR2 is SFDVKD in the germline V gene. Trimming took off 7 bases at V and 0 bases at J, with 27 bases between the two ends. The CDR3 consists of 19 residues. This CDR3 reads CATRAKKRQRAALSYEQYF. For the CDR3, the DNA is TGTGCCACCAGAGCGAAAAAGAGACAGAGAGCCGCTCTCTCCTACGAGCAGTACTTC.

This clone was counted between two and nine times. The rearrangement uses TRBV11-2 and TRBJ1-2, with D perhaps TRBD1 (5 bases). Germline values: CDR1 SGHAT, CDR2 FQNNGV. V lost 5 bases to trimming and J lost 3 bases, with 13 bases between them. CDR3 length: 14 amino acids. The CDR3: CASSRQIRDYGYTF. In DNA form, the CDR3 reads TGTGCCAGCAGCCGACAGATTCGAGACTATGGCTACACCTTC.

As DNA, the CDR3 is TGTGCCAGCAGTTTTGAGGGACAGGCCCATCAGCCCCAGCATTTT. Residues: CASSFEGQAHQPQHF. V and J are TRBV27 and TRBJ1-5; the match to TRBD1 covers 8 bases. The CDR3 runs 15 residues. Germline values: CDR1 MNHEY, CDR2 SMNVEV (reference sequence). J lost 5 bases, V lost 3 bases, and 6 bases had no gene match.

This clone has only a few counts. The CDR3 loop reads CASSLEPRNEQFF. The CDR3 nucleotides read TGTGCCAGCAGCTTAGAACCGAGGAATGAGCAGTTCTTC. The gene calls are TRBV7-3 and TRBJ2-1; no definite D call. There are 13 residues in the CDR3. V was shortened by 2 bases and J by 7 bases, with 9 bases between the two germline ends. The germline V gene has CDR1 SGHTA and CDR2 FQGTGA.